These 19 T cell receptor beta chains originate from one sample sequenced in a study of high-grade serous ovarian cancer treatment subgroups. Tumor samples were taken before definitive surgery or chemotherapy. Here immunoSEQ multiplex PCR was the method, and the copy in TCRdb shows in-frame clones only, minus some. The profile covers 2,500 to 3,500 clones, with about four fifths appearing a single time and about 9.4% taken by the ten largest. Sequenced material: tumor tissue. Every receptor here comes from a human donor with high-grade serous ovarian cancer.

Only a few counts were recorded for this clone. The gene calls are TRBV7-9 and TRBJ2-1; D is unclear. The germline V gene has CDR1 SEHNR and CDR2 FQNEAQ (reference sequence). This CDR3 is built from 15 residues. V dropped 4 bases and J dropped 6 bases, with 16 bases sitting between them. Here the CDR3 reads CASSSSLAEFNEQFF. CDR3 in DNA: TGTGCCAGCAGCTCCTCGCTGGCAGAGTTCAATGAGCAGTTCTTC.

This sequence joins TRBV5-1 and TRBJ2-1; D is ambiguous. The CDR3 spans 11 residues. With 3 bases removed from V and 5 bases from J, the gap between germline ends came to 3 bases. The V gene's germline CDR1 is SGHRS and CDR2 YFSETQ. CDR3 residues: CASSYDNEQFF. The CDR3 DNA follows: TGCGCCAGCAGCTACGACAATGAGCAGTTCTTC. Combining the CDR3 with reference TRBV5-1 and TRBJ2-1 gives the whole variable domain KAGVTQTPRYLIKTRGQQVTLSCSPISGHRSVSWYQQTPGQGLQFLFEYFSETQRNKGNFPGRFSGRQFSNSRSEMNVSTLELGDSALYLCASSYDNEQFFGPGTRLTVL.

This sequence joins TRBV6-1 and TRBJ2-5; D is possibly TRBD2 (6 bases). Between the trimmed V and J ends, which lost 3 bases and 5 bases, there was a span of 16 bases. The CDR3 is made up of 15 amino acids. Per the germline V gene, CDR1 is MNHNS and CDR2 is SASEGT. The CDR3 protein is CASSDGELAFETQYF. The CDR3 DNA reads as TGTGCCAGCAGTGACGGTGAACTAGCTTTTGAGACCCAGTACTTC.

CDR3: CASSQVPAGDHEQYF. As DNA, the CDR3 is TGCGCCAGCAGCCAAGTGCCCGCGGGAGACCACGAGCAGTACTTC. J is TRBJ2-7 and V is TRBV4-1; 7 bases are a match to TRBD2. CDR1 is MGHRA and CDR2 is YSYEKL in the germline V gene. J was trimmed by 5 bases and V by 1 base; bases with no gene match: 8. The CDR3 runs 15 residues.

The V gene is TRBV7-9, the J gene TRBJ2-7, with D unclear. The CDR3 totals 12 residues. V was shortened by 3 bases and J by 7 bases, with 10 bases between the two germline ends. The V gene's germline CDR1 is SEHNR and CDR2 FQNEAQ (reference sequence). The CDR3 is CASSLAPGEQYF. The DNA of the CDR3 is TGTGCCAGCAGCTTGGCCCCAGGAGAGCAGTACTTC.

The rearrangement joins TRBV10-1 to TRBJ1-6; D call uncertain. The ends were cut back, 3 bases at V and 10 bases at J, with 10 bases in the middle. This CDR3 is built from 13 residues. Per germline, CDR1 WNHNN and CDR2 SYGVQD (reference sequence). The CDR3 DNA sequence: TGCGCCAGCAGTGAATCAGGAGTCTCACCCCTCCACTTT. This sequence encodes CASSESGVSPLHF.

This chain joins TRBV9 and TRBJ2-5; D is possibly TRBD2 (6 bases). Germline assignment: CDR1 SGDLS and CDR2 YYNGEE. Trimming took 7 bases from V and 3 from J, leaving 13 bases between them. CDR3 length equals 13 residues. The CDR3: CASGGNIKETQYF. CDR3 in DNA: TGTGCCAGCGGGGGGAACATAAAAGAGACCCAGTACTTC.

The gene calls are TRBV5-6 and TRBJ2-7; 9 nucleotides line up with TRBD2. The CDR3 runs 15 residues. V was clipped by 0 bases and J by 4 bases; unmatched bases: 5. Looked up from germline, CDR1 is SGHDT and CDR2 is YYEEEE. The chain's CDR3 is CASSLGGLAPYEQYF. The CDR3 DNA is TGTGCCAGCAGCTTGGGTGGACTAGCGCCTTACGAGCAGTACTTC.

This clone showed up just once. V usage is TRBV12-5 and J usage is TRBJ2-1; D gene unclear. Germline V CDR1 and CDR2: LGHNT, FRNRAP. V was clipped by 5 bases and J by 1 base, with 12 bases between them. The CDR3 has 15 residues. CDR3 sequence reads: CASGPGGNSYNEQFF. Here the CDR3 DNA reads TGTGCTAGTGGTCCGGGTGGGAATTCCTACAATGAGCAGTTCTTC.

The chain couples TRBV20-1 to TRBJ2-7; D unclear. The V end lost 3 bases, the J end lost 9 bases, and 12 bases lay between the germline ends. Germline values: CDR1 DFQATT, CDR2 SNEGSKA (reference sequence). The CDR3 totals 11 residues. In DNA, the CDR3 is TGCAGTGCTAGGGGTGGCGACCGGCAGTACTTC. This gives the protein CSARGGDRQYF.

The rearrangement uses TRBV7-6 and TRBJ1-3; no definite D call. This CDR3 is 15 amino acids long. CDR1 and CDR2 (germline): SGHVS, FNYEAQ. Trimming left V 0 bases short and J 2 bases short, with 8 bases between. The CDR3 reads CASSLAKGAGNTIYF. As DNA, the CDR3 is TGTGCCAGCAGCTTAGCGAAGGGTGCTGGAAACACCATATATTTT.

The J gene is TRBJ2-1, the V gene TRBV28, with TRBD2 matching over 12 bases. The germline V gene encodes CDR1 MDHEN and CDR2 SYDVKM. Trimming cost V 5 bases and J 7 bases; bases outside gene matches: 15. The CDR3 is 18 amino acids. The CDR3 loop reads CASSGGLSTSGSENEQFF. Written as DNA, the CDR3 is TGTGCCAGCAGTGGGGGCCTATCGACTAGCGGGAGTGAGAATGAGCAGTTCTTC. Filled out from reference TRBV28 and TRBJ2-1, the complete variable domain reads DVKVTQSSRYLVKRTGEKVFLECVQDMDHENMFWYRQDPGLGLRLIYFSYDVKMKEKGDIPEGYSVSREKKERFSLILESASTNQTSMYLCASSGGLSTSGSENEQFFGPGTRLTVL.

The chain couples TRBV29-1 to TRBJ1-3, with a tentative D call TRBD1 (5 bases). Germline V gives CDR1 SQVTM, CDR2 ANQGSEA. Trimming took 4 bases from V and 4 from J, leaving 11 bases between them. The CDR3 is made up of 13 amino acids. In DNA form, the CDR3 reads TGCAGCGTTGTAGCAGGGTTCGGAAACACCATATATTTT. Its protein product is CSVVAGFGNTIYF.

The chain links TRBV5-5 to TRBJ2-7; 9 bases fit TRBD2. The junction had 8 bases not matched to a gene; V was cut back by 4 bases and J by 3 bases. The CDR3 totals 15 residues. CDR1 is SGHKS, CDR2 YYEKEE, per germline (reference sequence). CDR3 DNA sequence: TGTGCCAGCAGCCAGAGGGGCGGGAGGGACTACGAGCAGTACTTC. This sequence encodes CASSQRGGRDYEQYF.

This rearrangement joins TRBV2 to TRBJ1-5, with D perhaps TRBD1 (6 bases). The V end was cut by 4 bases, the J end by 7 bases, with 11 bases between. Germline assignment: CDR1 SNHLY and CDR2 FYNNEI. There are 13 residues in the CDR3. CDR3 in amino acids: CASSVQGGQPQHF. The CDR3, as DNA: TGTGCCAGCAGTGTACAGGGCGGCCAGCCCCAGCATTTT. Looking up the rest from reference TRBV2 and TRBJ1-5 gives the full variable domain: EPEVTQTPSHQVTQMGQEVILRCVPISNHLYFYWYRQILGQKVEFLVSFYNNEISEKSEIFDDQFSVERPDGSNFTLKIRSTKLEDSAMYFCASSVQGGQPQHFGDGTRLSIL.

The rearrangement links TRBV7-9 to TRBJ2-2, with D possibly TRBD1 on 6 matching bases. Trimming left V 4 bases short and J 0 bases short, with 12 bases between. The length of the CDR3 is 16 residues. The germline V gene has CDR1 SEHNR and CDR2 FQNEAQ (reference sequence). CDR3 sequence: CASSSPGGANTGELFF. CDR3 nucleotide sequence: TGTGCCAGCAGCTCCCCTGGGGGCGCGAACACCGGGGAGCTGTTTTTT. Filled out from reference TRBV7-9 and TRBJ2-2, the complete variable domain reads DTGVSQNPRHKITKRGQNVTFRCDPISEHNRLYWYRQTLGQGPEFLTYFQNEAQLEKSRLLSDRFSAERPKGSFSTLEIQRTEQGDSAMYLCASSSPGGANTGELFFGEGSRLTVL.

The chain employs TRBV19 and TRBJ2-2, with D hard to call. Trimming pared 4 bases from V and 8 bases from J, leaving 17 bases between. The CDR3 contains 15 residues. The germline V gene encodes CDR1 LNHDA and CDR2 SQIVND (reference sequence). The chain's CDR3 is CASSTRQGRRGELFF. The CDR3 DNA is TGTGCCAGTAGTACCCGCCAAGGCCGGCGGGGGGAGCTGTTTTTT.

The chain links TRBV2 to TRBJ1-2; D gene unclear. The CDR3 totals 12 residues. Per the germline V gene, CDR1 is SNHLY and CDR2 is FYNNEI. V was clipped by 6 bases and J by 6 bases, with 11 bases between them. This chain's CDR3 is CASRGFGDGYTF. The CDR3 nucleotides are TGTGCCAGCAGGGGGTTCGGGGATGGCTACACCTTC.

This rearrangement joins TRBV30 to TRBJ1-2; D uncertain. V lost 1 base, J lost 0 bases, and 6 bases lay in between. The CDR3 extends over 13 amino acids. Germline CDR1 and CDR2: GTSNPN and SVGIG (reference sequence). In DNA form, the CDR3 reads TGTGCCTGGAGTGATCCGACTAACTATGGCTACACCTTC. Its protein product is CAWSDPTNYGYTF.